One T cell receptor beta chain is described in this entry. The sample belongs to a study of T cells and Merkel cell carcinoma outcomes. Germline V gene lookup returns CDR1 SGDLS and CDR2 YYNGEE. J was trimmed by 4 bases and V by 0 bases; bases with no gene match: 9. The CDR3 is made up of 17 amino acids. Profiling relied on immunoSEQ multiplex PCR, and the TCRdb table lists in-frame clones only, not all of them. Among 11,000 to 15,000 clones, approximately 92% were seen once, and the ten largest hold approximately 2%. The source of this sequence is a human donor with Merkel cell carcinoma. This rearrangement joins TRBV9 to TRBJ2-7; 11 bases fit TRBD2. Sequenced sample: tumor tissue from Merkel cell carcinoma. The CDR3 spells CASSVGVTSGRLYEQYF. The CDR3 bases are TGTGCCAGCAGCGTAGGGGTTACTAGCGGGAGACTTTACGAGCAGTACTTC.